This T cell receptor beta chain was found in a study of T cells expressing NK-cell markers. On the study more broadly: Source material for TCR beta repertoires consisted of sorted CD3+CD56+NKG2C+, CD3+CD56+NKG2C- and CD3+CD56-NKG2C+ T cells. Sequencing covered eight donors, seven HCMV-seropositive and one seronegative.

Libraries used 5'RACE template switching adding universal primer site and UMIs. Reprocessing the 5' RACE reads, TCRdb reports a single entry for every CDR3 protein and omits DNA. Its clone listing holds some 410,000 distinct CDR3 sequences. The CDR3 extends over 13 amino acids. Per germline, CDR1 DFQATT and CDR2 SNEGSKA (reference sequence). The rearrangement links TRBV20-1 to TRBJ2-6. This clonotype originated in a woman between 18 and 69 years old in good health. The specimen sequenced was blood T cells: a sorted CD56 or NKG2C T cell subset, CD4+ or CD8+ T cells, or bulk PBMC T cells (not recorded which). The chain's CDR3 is CSAGPSGANVLTF.